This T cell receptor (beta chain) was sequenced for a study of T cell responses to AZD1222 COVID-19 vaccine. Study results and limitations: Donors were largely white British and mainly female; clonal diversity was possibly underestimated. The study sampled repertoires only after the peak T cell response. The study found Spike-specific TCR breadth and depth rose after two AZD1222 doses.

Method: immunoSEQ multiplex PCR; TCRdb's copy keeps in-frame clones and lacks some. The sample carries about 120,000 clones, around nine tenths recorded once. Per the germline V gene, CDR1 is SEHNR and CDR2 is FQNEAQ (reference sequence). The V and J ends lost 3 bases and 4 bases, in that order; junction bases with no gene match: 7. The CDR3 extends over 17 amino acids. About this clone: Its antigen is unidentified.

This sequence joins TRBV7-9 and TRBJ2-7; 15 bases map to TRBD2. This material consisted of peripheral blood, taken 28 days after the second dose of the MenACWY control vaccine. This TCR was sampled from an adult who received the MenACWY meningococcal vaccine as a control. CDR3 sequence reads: CASSLGGTSGRYYEQYF. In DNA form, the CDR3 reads TGTGCCAGCAGCTTGGGGGGGACTAGCGGGAGGTATTACGAGCAGTACTTC. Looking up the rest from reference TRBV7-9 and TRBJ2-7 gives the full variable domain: DTGVSQNPRHKITKRGQNVTFRCDPISEHNRLYWYRQTLGQGPEFLTYFQNEAQLEKSRLLSDRFSAERPKGSFSTLEIQRTEQGDSAMYLCASSLGGTSGRYYEQYFGPGTRLTVT.